The 15 T cell receptor beta chains below come from one sample, sequenced in a study of shared T cell receptors in the human thymus. This table comes from immunoSEQ multiplex PCR, and its TCRdb copy is limited to in-frame clones, with some not included. The sample gives about 660,000 clones, around 89% of which show up once; 0.008% to 0.011% is in the top ten. These data also formed part of another study, on human thymus T cells.

Sequencing used thymocytes. Receptors were obtained from a boy less than two years old with a congenital heart defect.

J is TRBJ2-7 and V is TRBV27; perhaps TRBD1 as D (6 bases). From germline, CDR1 is MNHEY and CDR2 SMNVEV (reference sequence). The V end lost 5 bases, the J end lost 3 bases, and 14 bases lay between the germline ends. This CDR3 has 14 residues. The chain's CDR3 is CASSHHRDNYEQYF. The CDR3 region has the DNA TGTGCCAGCAGTCATCACCGGGACAACTACGAGCAGTACTTC.

This chain links TRBV9 with TRBJ2-2; TRBD2 might be the D (6 bases). The ends were cut back, 0 bases at V and 3 bases at J, with 15 bases in the middle. Germline loops: CDR1 SGDLS, CDR2 YYNGEE. The CDR3 runs 17 residues. Here the CDR3 DNA reads TGTGCCAGCAGCGTAGTTGGTAGCGGAAACCACACCGGGGAGCTGTTTTTT. Its translation is CASSVVGSGNHTGELFF.

This chain connects TRBV6-6 to TRBJ1-2; tentatively, D is TRBD1 (5 bases). The CDR3 consists of 10 residues. CDR1 and CDR2 from the germline V gene are MNHNY and SVGAGI (reference sequence). Trimming took off 8 bases at V and 7 bases at J, with 8 bases between the two ends. The CDR3 spells CASQGSGYTF. DNA of the CDR3: TGTGCCAGCCAGGGATCTGGCTACACCTTC.

The chain carries TRBV6-5 and TRBJ2-7; D remains unclear. CDR3 length: 14 residues. Germline V gene lookup returns CDR1 MNHEY and CDR2 SVGAGI. The V end was cut by 2 bases, the J end by 3 bases, with 11 bases between. CDR3 sequence: CASSYRGSGYEQYF. In DNA, the CDR3 is TGTGCCAGCAGTTACCGTGGATCGGGCTACGAGCAGTACTTC.

This chain joins TRBV2 and TRBJ2-7, with D possibly TRBD2 on 6 matching bases. Between the trimmed V and J ends, which lost 6 bases and 2 bases, there was a span of 26 bases. The CDR3 is made up of 18 amino acids. Germline-derived CDR1 and CDR2 are SNHLY and FYNNEI. CDR3 loop: CASSPRASVSSETYEQYF. The CDR3 DNA sequence: TGTGCCAGCAGCCCACGGGCTAGCGTCTCTTCCGAAACCTACGAGCAGTACTTC.

J is TRBJ2-5 and V is TRBV10-3, with D possibly TRBD2 on 5 matching bases. The CDR3 runs 13 residues. Trimming pared 7 bases from V and 1 base from J, leaving 10 bases between. Germline CDR1 reads ENHRY; CDR2 reads SYGVKD. CDR3 amino acids: CAIKPGLQETQYF. CDR3 DNA: TGTGCCATCAAGCCAGGACTCCAAGAGACCCAGTACTTC.

The V gene is TRBV6-4, the J gene TRBJ1-1; 12 bases align to TRBD1. The CDR3 is made up of 15 amino acids. Losses at the gene ends were 0 bases for V and 5 bases for J; bases not matched to a gene: 1. Germline-derived CDR1 and CDR2 are MRHNA and SNTAGT. This CDR3 is CASSDSGQGATEAFF. The CDR3 DNA reads as TGTGCCAGCAGTGACTCGGGACAGGGGGCTACTGAAGCTTTCTTT.

The chain joins TRBV30 to TRBJ2-7; D is undetermined. Germline assignment: CDR1 GTSNPN and CDR2 SVGIG (reference sequence). V was shortened by 0 bases and J by 3 bases, with 3 bases between the two germline ends. The CDR3 is 11 amino acids. Written as DNA, the CDR3 is TGTGCCTGGAGTGTTCACTACGAGCAGTACTTC. As protein: CAWSVHYEQYF.

The table lists this clone with a count of one. V usage is TRBV10-3 and J usage is TRBJ2-2; 7 bases fit TRBD2. Germline CDR1 ENHRY, CDR2 SYGVKD. V was clipped by 4 bases and J by 7 bases; unmatched bases: 12. This CDR3 has 16 amino acids. Here the CDR3 DNA reads TGTGCCATCAGTGGTGCTGGGAGGGCCTCTCACGGGGAGCTGTTTTTT. This codes for CAISGAGRASHGELFF.

CDR3 residues: CASSQDPSELYNEQFF. In nucleotides, the CDR3 is TGCGCCAGCAGCCAAGATCCCAGCGAACTTTACAATGAGCAGTTCTTC. The rearrangement links TRBV4-3 to TRBJ2-1, with no clear D. Germline values: CDR1 LGHNA, CDR2 YSLEER. The germline V and J ends were trimmed by 0 bases and 4 bases, with 13 bases remaining between them. The CDR3 runs 16 residues.

This clone has just a few counts. The chain links TRBV19 to TRBJ1-4; 7 bases match TRBD1. The germline CDR1 and CDR2 sequences are LNHDA and SQIVND (reference sequence). This CDR3 has 12 residues. The J segment lost 6 bases and the V segment lost 8 bases, leaving 3 bases of the junction unmatched. CDR3 DNA sequence: TGTGCCAGTTCCAGGGGGTATGAAAAACTGTTTTTT. It translates to CASSRGYEKLFF.

V and J are TRBV19 and TRBJ2-3; 7 bases agree with TRBD1. Germline V gene data show CDR1 as LNHDA and CDR2 as SQIVND (reference sequence). J lost 1 base, V lost 5 bases, and 9 bases had no gene match. The CDR3 extends over 16 amino acids. The CDR3 DNA reads as TGTGCCAGTAGTCCAACAGGGGCCAGGGGCACAGATACGCAGTATTTT. Translation gives CASSPTGARGTDTQYF.

The gene calls are TRBV6-1 and TRBJ1-1; unclear D gene. The CDR3 consists of 13 residues. CDR1 is MNHNS, CDR2 SASEGT, per germline. The germline V and J ends were trimmed by 2 bases and 1 base, with 5 bases remaining between them. CDR3 residues: CASSESWNTEAFF. The CDR3 nucleotides are TGTGCCAGCAGTGAAAGCTGGAACACTGAAGCTTTCTTT.

The chain uses TRBV5-1 and TRBJ2-7; no clear D gene. The CDR3 spans 13 residues. Germline V gene data show CDR1 as SGHRS and CDR2 as YFSETQ. Trimming removed 0 bases from V and 3 bases from J, with 7 bases in between. The CDR3 sequence is CASSLESGYEQYF. The CDR3 nucleotides are TGCGCCAGCAGCTTGGAGTCAGGCTACGAGCAGTACTTC.

V gene TRBV4-2 combines with J gene TRBJ2-7; D ambiguous. V was trimmed by 0 bases and J by 5 bases, leaving 17 bases between them. Germline V CDR1 and CDR2: LGHNA, YNFKEQ. CDR3 length equals 16 residues. CDR3 loop: CASSQEMGRPSDEQYF. The CDR3 DNA reads as TGTGCCAGCAGCCAAGAAATGGGCAGACCCTCGGACGAGCAGTACTTC.